The clone carrying this T cell receptor (beta chain) was counted a single time. Its target is not known. Only in-frame clones appear in the TCRdb table, and some are missing; sequencing was by immunoSEQ multiplex PCR. The data contain about 88,000 clones, around 86% of them singletons. This specimen belongs to a study of T cell responses to AZD1222 COVID-19 vaccine. Overall study: Samples with a second dose at about 4 or about 12 weeks were pooled together. Study-wide findings and caveats: Spike-wide vaccine-associated CD4 TCRs dominated at 160-218 and 743-854. Donors skewed white British and female; clonal diversity was possibly underestimated. AZD1222 recipients seropositive at baseline numbered only 6 or 7.

This receptor was identified in an adult in good health. This material consisted of peripheral blood, taken on day 0 of AZD1222 vaccination.

Written as DNA, the CDR3 is TGTGCCAGCAGCCGTGACCCGGGACTAGCGGTTGAGCAGTTCTTC. It is translated as CASSRDPGLAVEQFF. The chain carries TRBV7-8 and TRBJ2-1; 11 bases are a match to TRBD2. The V and J ends lost 5 bases and 9 bases, in that order; junction bases with no gene match: 9. The CDR3 is made up of 15 amino acids. CDR1 SGHVS and CDR2 FQNEAQ come from the germline V gene.